One TCR beta chain is described in this entry. Its antigen remains unidentified. Data came from immunoSEQ multiplex PCR; TCRdb stores just in-frame clones and leaves some out. The sample includes tens of thousands of clones, around 90% of them seen just once. CDR1 SGHDT and CDR2 YYEEEE come from the germline V gene. V lost 0 bases and J lost 6; bases outside the gene matches: 1. The CDR3 is made up of 14 amino acids. This sample was taken from a study of graft-versus-host responses after intestinal transplantation. In the study overall: Anti-thymocyte globulin served as induction for all recipients, who then took tacrolimus and steroids for about three years.

Study results and limitations: Elevated graft-versus-host to host-versus-graft clonal ratios in allografts were recorded for patients with graft-donor T cell macrochimerism. Circulating GvH clones peaking coincided with falling HvG clones soon after transplant. Recipient marrow held GvH clones, some first seen in ileum or blood.

The chain recombines TRBV5-6 with TRBJ1-5; 9 bases match TRBD1. This specimen was unstimulated CD4+ T cells sorted from spleen or lymph node cells, taken before intestinal transplant. This receptor was taken from a human donor who received an intestinal transplant. Written as DNA, the CDR3 is TGTGCCAGCAGCTTGGGGACAGGGGTTCAGCCCCAGCATTTT. This codes for CASSLGTGVQPQHF.